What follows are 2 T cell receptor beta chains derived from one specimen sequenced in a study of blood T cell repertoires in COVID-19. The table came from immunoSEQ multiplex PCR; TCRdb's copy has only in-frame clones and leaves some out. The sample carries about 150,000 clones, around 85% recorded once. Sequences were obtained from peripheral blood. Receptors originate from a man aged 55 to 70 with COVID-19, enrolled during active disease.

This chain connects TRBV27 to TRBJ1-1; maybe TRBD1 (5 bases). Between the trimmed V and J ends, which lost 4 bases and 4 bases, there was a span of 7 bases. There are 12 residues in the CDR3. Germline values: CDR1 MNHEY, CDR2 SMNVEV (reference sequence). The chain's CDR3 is CASSSGGTEAFF. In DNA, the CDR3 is TGTGCCAGCAGTTCCGGGGGCACTGAAGCTTTCTTT.

The CDR3 DNA sequence: TGCGCCAGCAGTGATAGGAAACAGGCTCCATCCACTGAAGCTTTCTTT. Translated: CASSDRKQAPSTEAFF. V is TRBV10-2 and J is TRBJ1-1, with D maybe TRBD1 (5 bases). The germline V gene has CDR1 WSHSY and CDR2 SAAADI. The CDR3 consists of 16 residues. V lost 3 bases and J 4 bases, leaving 18 bases between the germline ends.